This TCR beta chain was identified in a study of cytomegalovirus exposure and HLA in healthy donors. The germline CDR1 and CDR2 sequences are SGHRS and YFSETQ. J gave up 10 bases and V 0 bases, and 4 bases lay outside the gene matches. This CDR3 is built from 16 residues. Broader study findings: In an earlier analysis, productive rearrangement rates for most beta V segments clustered near 87% or 30%. V- and J-gene trimming in TCR beta was tied to a missense DCLRE1C variant by an analysis performed later.

As concerns this clone: Its antigen is as yet unknown.

The PCR contained 60 Vbeta and 13 Jbeta primers. Here immunoSEQ multiplex PCR was the method, and the copy in TCRdb shows in-frame clones only, minus some. The sample carries 150,000 to 200,000 clones, roughly 80% recorded once. The chain uses TRBV5-1 and TRBJ2-1; 16 bases match TRBD2. The sequencing input was PBMCs. The TCR sequence derives from a woman aged 25 to 39 in good health and CMV-seronegative. CDR3 DNA sequence: TGCGCCAGCAGCTTGGCGGGACTAGCGGGGGGGGAGGAGCAGTTCTTC. Translation gives CASSLAGLAGGEEQFF.